Below, 19 T cell receptor beta chains from the same sample are listed, as sequenced in a study of T cell repertoires in cytomegalovirus infection. TCRdb recomputed calls from the reads with MiXCR, one row per CDR3 protein. Here the sample spans nearly 450,000 distinct CDR3 sequences, 30% to 40% being singletons. Sequencing used PBMCs. The receptors were gathered from a human donor in good health (CMV status not recorded). Some clones in this sample may be carry-over from other donors' samples.

This clonotype was observed at least ten times. The J gene is TRBJ2-4, the V gene TRBV6-2 or TRBV6-3, with D perhaps matching TRBD1 or TRBD2 (5 bases each). The V end lost 5 bases, the J end lost 3 bases, and 14 bases lay between the germline ends. The germline gives CDR1 MNHEY, CDR2 SVGEGT. The CDR3 extends over 15 amino acids. CDR3 DNA: TGTGCCAGCAGTCCTGGGTTGGGGGTCAAAAACATTCAGTACTTC. This sequence encodes CASSPGLGVKNIQYF.

This clonotype occurred a few times. J is TRBJ2-5 and V is TRBV12-3 or TRBV12-4, with 9 bases aligning to TRBD2. This CDR3 region has 16 residues. Trimming removed 3 bases from V and 2 bases from J; junction bases left unmatched: 7. The CDR3 region is CASSFGSGGDQETQYF. DNA for the CDR3: TGTGCCAGCAGTTTCGGTAGCGGGGGAGATCAAGAGACCCAGTACTTC.

In this sample, this clonotype turned up a few times. The CDR3 DNA sequence: TGCAGCGTTGAATACGTCCCCAGGGACAATGAGCAGTTCTTC. Its translation: CSVEYVPRDNEQFF. The J gene is TRBJ2-1, the V gene TRBV29-1; perhaps TRBD1 as D (5 bases). With 2 bases removed from V and 5 bases from J, the gap between germline ends came to 13 bases. This CDR3 contains 14 residues. The germline V gene has CDR1 SQVTM and CDR2 ANQGSEA.

This chain uses TRBV4-3 with TRBJ2-7; 8 bases agree with TRBD1. The CDR3 extends over 16 amino acids. The V gene end was trimmed by 1 base and the J gene end by 0 bases; junction bases not matched to a gene: 5. CDR1 is LGHNA and CDR2 is YSLEER in the germline V gene. The CDR3 spells CASSQADRAVSYEQYF. The CDR3 nucleotides are TGCGCCAGCAGCCAAGCGGACAGGGCCGTCTCCTACGAGCAGTACTTC.

At least ten counts were recorded for this clonotype. The chain carries TRBV7-2 and TRBJ2-1, with D maybe TRBD2 (7 bases). V dropped 5 bases and J dropped 8 bases, with 19 bases sitting between them. From germline, CDR1 is SGHTA and CDR2 FQGNSA. There are 15 residues in the CDR3. The DNA of the CDR3 is TGTGCCAGCAGCCCCTGGGAGGGGGGCGAAGATGAGCAGTTCTTC. Its translation is CASSPWEGGEDEQFF. The full variable domain, rest sourced from reference TRBV7-2 and TRBJ2-1, is GAGVSQSPSNKVTEKGKDVELRCDPISGHTALYWYRQSLGQGLEFLIYFQGNSAPDKSGLPSDRFSAERTGGSVSTLTIQRTQQEDSAVYLCASSPWEGGEDEQFFGPGTRLTVL.

In this sample, this clonotype turned up a few times. The J gene is TRBJ1-5, the V gene TRBV6-5; perhaps TRBD1 as D (5 bases). This CDR3 region has 14 residues. Trimming pared 8 bases from V and 4 bases from J, leaving 15 bases between. CDR1 is MNHEY, CDR2 SVGAGI, per germline. The CDR3 DNA reads as TGTGCCAGCTCCAGCCCCAGGGAAAATCAGCCCCAGCATTTT. Translation gives CASSSPRENQPQHF.

As concerns this clonotype: This may stem from a read error, because a much larger clone lies one nucleotide away. Here the CDR3 omits its conserved ending phenylalanine or tryptophan, so a read error is the likely source. This chain links TRBV11-2 with TRBJ2-1; D remains ambiguous. Trimming shortened V by 0 bases and J by 8 bases, and 17 bases separated the two germline ends. The V gene's germline CDR1 is SGHAT and CDR2 FQNNGV. The CDR3 is 16 residues long. CDR3 DNA sequence: TGTGCCAGCAGCTTAGATCTCCCGATCATGTGGGATGAGCAGTTCTTA. Translating it yields CASSLDLPIMWDEQFL.

This clonotype is a singleton in its sample. DNA for the CDR3: TGTGCCAGCAGTCCCGACAGAACAAACACCGGGGAGCTGTTTTTT. It yields the protein CASSPDRTNTGELFF. This rearrangement joins TRBV6-2 or TRBV6-3 to TRBJ2-2; D is possibly TRBD1 (5 bases). V lost 5 bases to trimming and J lost 2 bases, with 12 bases between them. Germline CDR1 MNHEY, CDR2 SVGEGT. The CDR3 totals 15 residues.

The V and J genes are TRBV5-5 and TRBJ2-2, with 11 bases fitting TRBD2. Trimming removed 2 bases from V and 4 bases from J; junction bases left unmatched: 4. Germline assignment: CDR1 SGHKS and CDR2 YYEKEE (reference sequence). The CDR3 covers 16 residues. CDR3 amino acids: CASSFIAGGRTGELFF. The CDR3 DNA sequence: TGTGCCAGCAGCTTTATAGCGGGGGGGCGCACCGGGGAGCTGTTTTTT. Full variable domain (rest looked up from reference TRBV5-5 and TRBJ2-2): DAGVTQSPTHLIKTRGQQVTLRCSPISGHKSVSWYQQVLGQGPQFIFQYYEKEERGRGNFPDRFSARQFPNYSSELNVNALLLGDSALYLCASSFIAGGRTGELFFGEGSRLTVL.

This clonotype was recorded a few times. The J gene is TRBJ2-3, the V gene TRBV19; 8 bases agree with TRBD1. The junction had 11 bases not matched to a gene; V was cut back by 6 bases and J by 6 bases. This CDR3 is 15 amino acids long. Germline V CDR1 and CDR2: LNHDA, SQIVND (reference sequence). In DNA, the CDR3 is TGTGCCAGTAGATCCCAGGGGGCAGGGATGGATACGCAGTATTTT. It codes for CASRSQGAGMDTQYF.

The genes are TRBV27 and TRBJ1-2, with D unresolved. V dropped 3 bases and J dropped 8 bases, with 7 bases sitting between them. The CDR3 runs 11 residues. Germline lookup yields CDR1 MNHEY and CDR2 SMNVEV (reference sequence). The chain's CDR3 is CASSLRQGYTF. The CDR3 DNA is TGTGCCAGCAGTTTGAGGCAAGGCTACACCTTC.

As to this clonotype: This is likely a read error, given that the CDR3 carries no conserved phenylalanine or tryptophan at its end. This chain links TRBV7-2 with TRBJ1-1; a possible D gene is TRBD1 (6 bases). Germline loops: CDR1 SGHTA, CDR2 FQGNSA. V gave up 7 bases and J gave up 0 bases, with 15 bases separating them. This CDR3 comprises 15 residues. This CDR3 is CASMLGGGMNTEAFL. DNA for the CDR3: TGTGCCAGCATGTTAGGGGGGGGGATGAACACTGAAGCTTTCTTG.

This clonotype was seen more than once but under ten times. The V call is TRBV27, the J call TRBJ2-5; the D call may be TRBD1 or TRBD2 (6 bases each). CDR3 length: 14 residues. Germline values: CDR1 MNHEY, CDR2 SMNVEV (reference sequence). Trimming cost V 8 bases and J 3 bases, with 16 bases left between them. Here the CDR3 reads CASGAWGAKETQYF. CDR3 sequence (DNA): TGTGCCAGCGGGGCGTGGGGGGCCAAAGAGACCCAGTACTTC.

The sample holds one count of this clonotype. The conserved phenylalanine or tryptophan normally closing the CDR3 is absent here, so this likely arose from a read error. The chain combines TRBV24-1 with TRBJ2-7, with 8 bases matching TRBD1. The CDR3 has 18 residues. Trimming at V came to 3 bases and at J to 3 bases, leaving 15 bases not matched to a gene. Germline V gives CDR1 KGHDR, CDR2 SFDVKD. The CDR3 loop reads CATSDGRGQVDAGYEQYL. The CDR3 DNA sequence: TGTGCCACCAGTGATGGCAGGGGGCAGGTCGACGCCGGCTACGAGCAGTACTTA.

Ten or more counts support this clonotype. DNA of the CDR3: TGTGCCAGCAGCTTAGTTACGGCCGCCTACGAGCAGTACTTC. Protein product: CASSLVTAAYEQYF. The chain links TRBV7-2 to TRBJ2-7, with D uncertain. This CDR3 has 14 residues. V was trimmed by 1 base and J by 2 bases, leaving 9 bases between them. The germline V gene encodes CDR1 SGHTA and CDR2 FQGNSA.

The chain is built from TRBV6-6 and TRBJ2-5; D call uncertain. Germline assignment: CDR1 MNHNY and CDR2 SVGAGI (reference sequence). V dropped 0 bases and J dropped 0 bases, with 11 bases sitting between them. The CDR3 contains 16 residues. CDR3 region: CASSYSGSQYQETQYF. The CDR3 region has the DNA TGTGCCAGCAGTTACTCCGGCAGCCAGTACCAAGAGACCCAGTACTTC.

The V call is TRBV4-1, the J call TRBJ1-1; D ambiguous. This CDR3 has 14 amino acids. The germline V gene has CDR1 MGHRA and CDR2 YSYEKL. V gave up 3 bases and J gave up 7 bases, with 15 bases separating them. In DNA form, the CDR3 reads TGCGCCAGCAGCCAGCAGGAGTCTATCGGTGAAGCTTTCTTT. Translated, it gives CASSQQESIGEAFF.

There are many counts of this clonotype. The V gene is TRBV28, the J gene TRBJ1-1, with 9 positions matching TRBD1. CDR1 and CDR2 (germline): MDHEN, SYDVKM. V lost 6 bases, J lost 2 bases, and 7 bases stayed unmatched. This CDR3 spans 15 amino acids. The CDR3 protein is CASSHRTGDNTEAFF. Written as DNA, the CDR3 is TGTGCCAGCAGCCACAGGACAGGGGACAACACTGAAGCTTTCTTT.

The chain couples TRBV27 to TRBJ2-7; maybe TRBD1 (6 bases). The CDR3 is 14 residues long. Germline values: CDR1 MNHEY, CDR2 SMNVEV (reference sequence). V was pared by 4 bases and J by 7 bases, with 17 bases between. The CDR3 DNA is TGTGCCAGCAGTTACAGGGAACCCACGGGGGAGCAGTACTTC. Translation gives CASSYREPTGEQYF.